This TCR beta chain was profiled in a study of cytomegalovirus exposure and HLA in healthy donors. PCR involved 60 Vbeta and 13 Jbeta primers. Some clones are missing from TCRdb's copy, which holds only in-frame ones; the method was immunoSEQ multiplex PCR. The repertoire holds 150,000 to 200,000 clones, with 77% as singletons. Germline values: CDR1 SGHRS, CDR2 YFSETQ. With 0 bases removed from V and 3 bases from J, the gap between germline ends came to 15 bases. The CDR3 is 16 amino acids. The sequence derives from a female donor in good health and CMV-seronegative. This chain uses TRBV5-1 with TRBJ1-2; a weak D match, TRBD1 (6 bases). The sequenced sample was PBMCs. In DNA, the CDR3 is TGCGCCAGCAGCTTGGTTCCAGGGGAATCTGACTATGGCTACACCTTC. It codes for CASSLVPGESDYGYTF.